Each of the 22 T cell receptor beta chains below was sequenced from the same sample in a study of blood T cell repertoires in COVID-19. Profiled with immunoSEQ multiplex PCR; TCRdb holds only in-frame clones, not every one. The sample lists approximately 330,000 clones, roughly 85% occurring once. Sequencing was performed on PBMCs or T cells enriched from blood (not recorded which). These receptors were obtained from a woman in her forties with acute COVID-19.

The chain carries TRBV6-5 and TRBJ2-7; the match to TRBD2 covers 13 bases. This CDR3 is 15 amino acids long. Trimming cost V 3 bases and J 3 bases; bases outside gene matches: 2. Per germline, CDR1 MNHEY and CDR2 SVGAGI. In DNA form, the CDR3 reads TGTGCCAGCAGTTATGGGACTAGCGGGAACTACGAGCAGTACTTC. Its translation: CASSYGTSGNYEQYF.

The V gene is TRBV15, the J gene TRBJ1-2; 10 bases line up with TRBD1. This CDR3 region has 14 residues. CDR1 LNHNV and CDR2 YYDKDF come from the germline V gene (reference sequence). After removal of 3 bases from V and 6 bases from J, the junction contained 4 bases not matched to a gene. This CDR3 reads CATSRPGTGDGYTF. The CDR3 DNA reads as TGTGCCACCAGCAGGCCTGGGACAGGGGATGGCTACACCTTC. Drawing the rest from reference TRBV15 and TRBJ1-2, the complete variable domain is DAMVIQNPRYQVTQFGKPVTLSCSQTLNHNVMYWYQQKSSQAPKLLFHYYDKDFNNEADTPDNFQSRRPNTSFCFLDIRSPGLGDTAMYLCATSRPGTGDGYTFGSGTRLTVV.

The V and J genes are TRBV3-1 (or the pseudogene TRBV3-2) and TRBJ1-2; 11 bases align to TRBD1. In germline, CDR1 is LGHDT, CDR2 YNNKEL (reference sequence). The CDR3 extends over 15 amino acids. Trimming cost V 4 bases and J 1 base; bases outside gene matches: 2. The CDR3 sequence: CASSRDRGYNYGYTF. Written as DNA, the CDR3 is TGTGCCAGCAGCCGGGACAGGGGGTATAACTATGGCTACACCTTC.

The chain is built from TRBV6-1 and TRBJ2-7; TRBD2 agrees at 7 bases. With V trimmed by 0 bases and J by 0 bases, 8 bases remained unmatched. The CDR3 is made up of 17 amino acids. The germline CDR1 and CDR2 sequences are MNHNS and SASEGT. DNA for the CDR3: TGTGCCAGCAGTGAAGCCACCTTGCGGGGGAGCTCCTACGAGCAGTACTTC. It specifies CASSEATLRGSSYEQYF.

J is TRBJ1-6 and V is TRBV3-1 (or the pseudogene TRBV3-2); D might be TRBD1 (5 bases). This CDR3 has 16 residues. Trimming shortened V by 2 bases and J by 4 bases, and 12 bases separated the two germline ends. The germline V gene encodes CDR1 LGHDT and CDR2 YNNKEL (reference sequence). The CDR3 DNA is TGTGCCAGCAGCCAACAGGGTTTTCCGTATAATTCACCCCTCCACTTT. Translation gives CASSQQGFPYNSPLHF.

The CDR3 DNA is TGCGCCAGCAGCTTGTCGGGGTTGAATGAGCAGTTCTTC. Translation gives CASSLSGLNEQFF. This sequence joins TRBV5-1 and TRBJ2-1, with TRBD2 as a possible D gene (5 bases). Germline CDR1 and CDR2: SGHRS and YFSETQ. Trimming pared 1 base from V and 7 bases from J, leaving 9 bases between. The CDR3 extends over 13 amino acids.

For the CDR3, the DNA is TGTGCCAGCAGAGGGCGGGACAGCACGCGCCTCTCCTACAATGAGCAGTTCTTC. This codes for CASRGRDSTRLSYNEQFF. The chain is built from TRBV6-4 and TRBJ2-1, with a tentative D call TRBD1 (7 bases). V shed 6 bases and J shed 0 bases, with 21 bases lying between them. The length of the CDR3 is 18 residues. The germline V gene has CDR1 MRHNA and CDR2 SNTAGT.

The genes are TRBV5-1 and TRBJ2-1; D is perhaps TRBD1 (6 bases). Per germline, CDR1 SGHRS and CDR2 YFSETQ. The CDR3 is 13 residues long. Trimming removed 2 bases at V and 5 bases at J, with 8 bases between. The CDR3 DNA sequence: TGCGCCAGCAGCTTTTCAGGGGACAATGAGCAGTTCTTC. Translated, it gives CASSFSGDNEQFF.

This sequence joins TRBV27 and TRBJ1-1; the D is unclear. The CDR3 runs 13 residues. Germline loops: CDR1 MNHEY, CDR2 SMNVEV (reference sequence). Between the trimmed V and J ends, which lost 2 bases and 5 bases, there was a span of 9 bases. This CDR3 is CASSLGLTTEAFF. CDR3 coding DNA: TGTGCCAGCAGTTTAGGACTCACGACTGAAGCTTTCTTT.

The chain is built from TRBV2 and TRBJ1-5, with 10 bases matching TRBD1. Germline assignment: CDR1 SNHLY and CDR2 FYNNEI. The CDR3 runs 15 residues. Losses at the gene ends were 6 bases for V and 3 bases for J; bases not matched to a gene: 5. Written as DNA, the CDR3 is TGTGCCAGCAGAAGGGACAGGGGTTCCAATCAGCCCCAGCATTTT. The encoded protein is CASRRDRGSNQPQHF.

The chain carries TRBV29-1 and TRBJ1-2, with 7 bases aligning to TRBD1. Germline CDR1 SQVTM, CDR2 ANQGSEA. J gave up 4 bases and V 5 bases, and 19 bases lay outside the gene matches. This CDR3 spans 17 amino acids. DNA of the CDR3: TGCAGCGTTTTACCGACCCAATCGACAGGGCAGTCCTATGGCTACACCTTC. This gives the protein CSVLPTQSTGQSYGYTF.

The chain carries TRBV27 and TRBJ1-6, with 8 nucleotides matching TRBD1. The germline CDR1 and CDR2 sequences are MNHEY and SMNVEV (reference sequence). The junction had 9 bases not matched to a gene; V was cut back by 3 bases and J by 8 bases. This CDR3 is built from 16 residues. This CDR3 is CASSFYPPGGYSPLHF. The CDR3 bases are TGTGCCAGCAGTTTTTACCCGCCAGGGGGCTATTCACCCCTCCACTTT.

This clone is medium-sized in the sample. The DNA of the CDR3 is TGTGCCAGCAGTTTCCCGGGACTAGCGGGGGGCATTTACAATGAGCAGTTCTTC. Its translation is CASSFPGLAGGIYNEQFF. The rearrangement joins TRBV25-1 to TRBJ2-1; the match to TRBD2 covers 15 bases. Germline trimming cut 5 bases from V and 4 bases from J; bases unmatched to any gene: 9. The CDR3 spans 18 residues. Germline V gene lookup returns CDR1 MGHDK and CDR2 SYGVNS.

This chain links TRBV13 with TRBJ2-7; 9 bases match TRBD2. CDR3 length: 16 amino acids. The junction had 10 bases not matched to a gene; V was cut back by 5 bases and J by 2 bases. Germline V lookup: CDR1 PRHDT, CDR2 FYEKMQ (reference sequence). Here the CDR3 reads CASSPPPGLAAYEQYF. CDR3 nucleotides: TGTGCCAGCAGCCCCCCGCCGGGACTAGCCGCCTACGAGCAGTACTTC.

CDR3 bases: TGTGCCAGCAGCGTAGGAAGCGACCCCGCCGATACGCAGTATTTT. Amino acids: CASSVGSDPADTQYF. V is TRBV9 and J is TRBJ2-3; D unclear. Germline V gene sequence: CDR1 SGDLS, CDR2 YYNGEE. Trimming shortened V by 0 bases and J by 6 bases, and 14 bases separated the two germline ends. CDR3 length: 15 residues.

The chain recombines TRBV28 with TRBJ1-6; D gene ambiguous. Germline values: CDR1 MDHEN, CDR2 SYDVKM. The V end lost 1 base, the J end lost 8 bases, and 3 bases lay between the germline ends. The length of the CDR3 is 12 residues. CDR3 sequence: CASSLSYSPLHF. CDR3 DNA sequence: TGTGCCAGCAGTTTATCTTATTCACCCCTCCACTTT.

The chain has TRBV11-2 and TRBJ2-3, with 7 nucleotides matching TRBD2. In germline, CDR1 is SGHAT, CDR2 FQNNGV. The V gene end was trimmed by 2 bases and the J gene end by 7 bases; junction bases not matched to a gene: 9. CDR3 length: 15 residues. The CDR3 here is CASSLNLGAGYTQYF. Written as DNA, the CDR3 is TGTGCCAGCAGCTTAAACCTCGGAGCGGGGTATACGCAGTATTTT.

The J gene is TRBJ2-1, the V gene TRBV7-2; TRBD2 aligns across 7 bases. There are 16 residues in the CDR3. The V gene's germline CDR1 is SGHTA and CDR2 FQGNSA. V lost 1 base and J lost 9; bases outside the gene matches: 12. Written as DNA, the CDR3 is TGTGCCAGCAGCTTAGAGTTTCCGCGACTAGCTAGTGAGCAGTTCTTC. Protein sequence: CASSLEFPRLASEQFF. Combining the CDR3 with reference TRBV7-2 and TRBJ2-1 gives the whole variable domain GAGVSQSPSNKVTEKGKDVELRCDPISGHTALYWYRQSLGQGLEFLIYFQGNSAPDKSGLPSDRFSAERTGGSVSTLTIQRTQQEDSAVYLCASSLEFPRLASEQFFGPGTRLTVL.

The CDR3 bases are TGTGCCAGCAGCGCTCAGACTAACCAAGAGACCCAGTACTTC. The encoded protein is CASSAQTNQETQYF. The V gene is TRBV9, the J gene TRBJ2-5, with D maybe TRBD2 (5 bases). This CDR3 is built from 14 residues. Deletions cut 3 bases from V and 0 bases from J, with 9 bases between. Germline lookup yields CDR1 SGDLS and CDR2 YYNGEE.

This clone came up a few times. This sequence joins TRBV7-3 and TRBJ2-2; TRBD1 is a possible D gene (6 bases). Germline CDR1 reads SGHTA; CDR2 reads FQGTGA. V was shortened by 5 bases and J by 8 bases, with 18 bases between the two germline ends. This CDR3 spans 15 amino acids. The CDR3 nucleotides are TGTGCCAGCAGCCGGTCCGGGACACAGGGAGGGGAGCTGTTTTTT. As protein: CASSRSGTQGGELFF.

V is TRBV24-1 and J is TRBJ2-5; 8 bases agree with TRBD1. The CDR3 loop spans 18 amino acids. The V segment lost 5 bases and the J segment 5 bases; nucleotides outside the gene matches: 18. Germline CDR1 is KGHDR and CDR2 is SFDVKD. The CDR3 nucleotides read TGTGCCACCAGTGGGCGAAAATTTCAGGGGGCAGCCAAGGAGACCCAGTACTTC. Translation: CATSGRKFQGAAKETQYF.

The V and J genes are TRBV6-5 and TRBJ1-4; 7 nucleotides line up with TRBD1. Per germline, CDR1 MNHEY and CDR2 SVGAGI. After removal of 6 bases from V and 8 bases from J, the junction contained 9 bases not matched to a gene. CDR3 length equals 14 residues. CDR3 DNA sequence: TGTGCCAGCAGCTACAGGGGTGAAGAAGAAAAACTGTTTTTT. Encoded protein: CASSYRGEEEKLFF.